The text below deals with one TCR beta chain. Germline V gene data show CDR1 as MNHEY and CDR2 as SMNVEV (reference sequence). This CDR3 contains 14 residues. V was clipped by 6 bases and J by 2 bases; unmatched bases: 5. Donors ranged from roughly 6 to 100 years old and were healthy Caucasians in Russia. Researchers collected approximately 9.5 milliliters of peripheral blood from every single donor. The data derive from a study of blood T cells in healthy people across ages. PCR was performed a second time for roughly 7 to 11 cycles using a sample-barcoded 5' primer and a J-beta primer mix. Sequencing yielded, for each sample, at least 3 million paired-end reads carrying CDR3. TCRdb called the 5' RACE reads again in MiXCR, with one record for every CDR3 protein. The profile covers 700,000 or so distinct CDR3 sequences, with about 43% appearing a single time and 30% taken by the ten largest.

Sequenced: blood. The V gene is TRBV27, the J gene TRBJ2-7; 9 positions agree with TRBD1. The TCR originated in a man older than 75 in good health. CDR3: CASRRGTGTYEQYF. CDR3 in DNA: TGTGCCAGCAGACGCGGGACAGGGACCTACGAGCAGTACTTC.